The present T cell receptor (beta chain) was sequenced within a study of OX40 agonist ivuxolimab in advanced cancers. Across the study: At doses from 0.01 to 10 mg/kg, patients were given intravenous ivuxolimab every 2 weeks. The eligibility criteria allowed prior anti-PD-1, anti-PD-L1 or anti-CTLA-4 therapy, and about 40% had some.

Study findings and constraints: Researchers did not determine the expanded peripheral T cells' antigen specificity.

Trimming removed 9 bases from V and 1 base from J; junction bases left unmatched: 0. The CDR3 is made up of 12 amino acids. CDR1 and CDR2 (germline): SEHNR, FQNEAQ (reference sequence). Concerning this clone: Antigen: not known.

TCRdb's copy holds only in-frame clones and misses some; the assay was immunoSEQ multiplex PCR. This table holds roughly 38,000 clones, approximately 90% found once. The receptor was derived from an adult with an advanced solid tumor such as melanoma, head and neck, liver or kidney cancer. The material was CD4+ or CD8+ T cells sorted from blood, obtained in a trial of the OX40 agonist ivuxolimab. V is TRBV7-9 and J is TRBJ2-5; TRBD2 agrees at 9 bases. In nucleotides, the CDR3 is TGTGCCAGTAGCGGGAGCCAAGAGACCCAGTACTTC. This codes for CASSGSQETQYF.